Sequencing of this T cell receptor beta chain was carried out in a study of metastatic and nonmetastatic thyroid tumors. Overall study: Repertoire comparison spanned blood and tumor or nodule tissue of malignant and benign thyroid patients. Study-wide findings and caveats: Benign nodules reportedly had significantly lower TCR beta diversity than malignant thyroid tumors in blood and tumor.

Notes on this clone: Its antigen is currently unknown. This may stem from a read error, because a much larger clone lies one nucleotide away.

Prior to thyroid surgery, none of the patients had received any treatment. The CDR3 extends over 13 amino acids. The germline CDR1 and CDR2 sequences are LGHDT and YNNKEL (reference sequence). With MiXCR, TCRdb reprocessed the PCR reads. The sample lists more than 6,000 clones; less than 30% were seen once. The sample taken for sequencing was tumor tissue. The V gene is TRBV3-1, the J gene TRBJ2-1, with D possibly matching TRBD2 (6 bases). The TCR originated in a female donor with papillary thyroid cancer or a benign thyroid nodule (not recorded which). Some clones in this sample may be carry-over from other donors' samples. The CDR3 region has the DNA TGTGCCGGCAGCCAAGTACGGCGGGGTGAGCAGTTCTTC. Its protein product is CAGSQVRRGEQFF.